This TCR beta chain was recovered during a study of beta chain features in type 1 diabetes. General study results and limits: In all four CD4+ subsets, TCRB CDR3 length was significantly, moderately reduced in type 1 diabetes. In the patient group, naive, central memory and Treg TCRB repertoires seemed more alike than in the healthy donor group.

This clone was counted a few times. Antigen unknown. Sequencing targeted expressed TCRB transcripts, as all isolated RNA had been reverse transcribed. Sequenced naive, central memory and regulatory T cell samples produced an average of about 3.7 million reads. The repertoire was sequenced with immunoSEQ multiplex PCR; TCRdb's copy has only in-frame clones and lacks some. Of a few hundred thousand clones listed, more than 11% were seen once; the top ten hold roughly 0.02%. From germline, CDR1 is SGDLS and CDR2 YYNGEE. V lost 2 bases, J lost 2 bases, and 8 bases lay in between. This CDR3 spans 13 amino acids.

The chain carries TRBV9 and TRBJ2-7; no clear D. This TCR was sampled from a man aged 25-40 years with type 1 diabetes. Material for sequencing was naive CD4+ T cells from blood. CDR3 sequence (DNA): TGTGCCAGCAGCGTCGGGTTGACCTACGAGCAGTACTTC. This encodes CASSVGLTYEQYF. Supplemented by reference TRBV9 and TRBJ2-7, the full variable domain reads DSGVTQTPKHLITATGQRVTLRCSPRSGDLSVYWYQQSLDQGLQFLIQYYNGEERAKGNILERFSAQQFPDLHSELNLSSLELGDSALYFCASSVGLTYEQYFGPGTRLTVT.